This T cell receptor (beta chain) derives from a study of siplizumab effects on memory and regulatory T cells. Every sample had approximately 100,000 of its TCR templates assayed. Assay used: immunoSEQ multiplex PCR; TCRdb lists only in-frame clones, some missing. The repertoire has around 100,000 clones, about 94% of them found once; the top ten carry less than 1.5%. A word on this clone: Its antigen is unidentified.

This CDR3 has 11 amino acids. The germline CDR1 and CDR2 sequences are DFQATT and SNEGSKA (reference sequence). The V gene lost 3 bases and the J gene lost 6 bases, with 8 bases spanning the gap. Study results and limitations: Confirmatory evidence of suppressive function in proliferating siplizumab-culture Tregs was not obtained. Major contributors to the alloresponse seemed to be naive T cells, which also appeared more diverse than memory cells.

The genes are TRBV20-1 and TRBJ1-2, with D unresolved. The specimen was non-Treg CD4+ T cells sorted from blood. The receptor comes from a human donor in good health. The CDR3 sequence: CSASQSDGYTF. The DNA for the CDR3 is TGCAGTGCTAGTCAGTCCGATGGCTACACCTTC.